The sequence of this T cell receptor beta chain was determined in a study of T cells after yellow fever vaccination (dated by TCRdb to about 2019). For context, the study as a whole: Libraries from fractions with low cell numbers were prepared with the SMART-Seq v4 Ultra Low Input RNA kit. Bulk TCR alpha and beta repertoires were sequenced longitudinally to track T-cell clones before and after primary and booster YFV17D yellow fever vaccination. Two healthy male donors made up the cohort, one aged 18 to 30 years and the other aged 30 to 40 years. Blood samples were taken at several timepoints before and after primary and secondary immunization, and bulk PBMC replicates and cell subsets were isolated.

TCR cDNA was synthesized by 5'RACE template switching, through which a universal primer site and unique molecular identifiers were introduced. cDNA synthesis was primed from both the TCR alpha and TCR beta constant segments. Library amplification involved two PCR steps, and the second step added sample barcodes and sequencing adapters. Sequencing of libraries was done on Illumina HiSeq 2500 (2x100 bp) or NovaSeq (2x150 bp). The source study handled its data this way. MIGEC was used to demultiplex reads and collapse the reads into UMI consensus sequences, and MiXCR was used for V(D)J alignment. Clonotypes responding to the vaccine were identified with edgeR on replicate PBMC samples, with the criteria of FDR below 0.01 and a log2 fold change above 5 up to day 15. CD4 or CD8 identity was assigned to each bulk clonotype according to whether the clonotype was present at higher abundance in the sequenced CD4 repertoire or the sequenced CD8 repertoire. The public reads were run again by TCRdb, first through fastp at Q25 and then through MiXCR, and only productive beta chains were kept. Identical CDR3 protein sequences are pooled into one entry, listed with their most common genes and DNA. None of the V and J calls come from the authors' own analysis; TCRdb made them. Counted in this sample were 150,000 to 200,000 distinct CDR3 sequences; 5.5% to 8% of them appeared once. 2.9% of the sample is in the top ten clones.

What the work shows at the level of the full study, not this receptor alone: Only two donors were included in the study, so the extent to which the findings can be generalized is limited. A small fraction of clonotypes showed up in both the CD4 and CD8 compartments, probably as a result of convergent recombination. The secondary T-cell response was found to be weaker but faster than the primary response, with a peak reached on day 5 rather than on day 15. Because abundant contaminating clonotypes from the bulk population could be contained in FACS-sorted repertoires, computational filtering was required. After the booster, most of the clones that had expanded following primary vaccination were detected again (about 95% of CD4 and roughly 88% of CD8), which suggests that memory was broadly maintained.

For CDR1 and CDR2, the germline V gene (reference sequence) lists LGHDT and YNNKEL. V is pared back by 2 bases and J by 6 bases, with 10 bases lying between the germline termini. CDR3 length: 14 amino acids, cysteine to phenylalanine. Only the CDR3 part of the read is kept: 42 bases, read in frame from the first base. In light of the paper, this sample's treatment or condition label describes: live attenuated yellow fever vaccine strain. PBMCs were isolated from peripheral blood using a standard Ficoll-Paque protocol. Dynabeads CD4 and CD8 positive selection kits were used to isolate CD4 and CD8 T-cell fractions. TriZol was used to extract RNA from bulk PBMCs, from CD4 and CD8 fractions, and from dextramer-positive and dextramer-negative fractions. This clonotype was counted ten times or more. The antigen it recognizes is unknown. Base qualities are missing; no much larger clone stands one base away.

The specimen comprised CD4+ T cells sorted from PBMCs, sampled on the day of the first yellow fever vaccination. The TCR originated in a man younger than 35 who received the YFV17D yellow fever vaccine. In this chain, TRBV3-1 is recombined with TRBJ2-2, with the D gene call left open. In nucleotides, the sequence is TGTGCCAGCAGCCAAACTGGGCTGCCCGGGGAGCTGTTTTTT. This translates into CASSQTGLPGELFF. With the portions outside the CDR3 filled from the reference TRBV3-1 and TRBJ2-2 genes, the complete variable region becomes DTAVSQTPKYLVTQMGNDKSIKCEQNLGHDTMYWYKQDSKKFLKIMFSYNNKELIINETVPNRFSPKSPDKAHLNLHINSLELGDSAVYFCASSQTGLPGELFFGEGSRLTVL.